This T cell receptor (beta chain) comes out of a study of T-cell reconstitution after alpha-beta-depleted transplantation in children. The sample holds many counts of this clonotype. Unique molecular identifiers were used in preparing the TCRbeta library. One entry per CDR3 protein results from TCRdb running MiXCR on the PCR reads. Seen here are over 85,000 distinct CDR3 sequences, 10% observed once, and the top ten hold 6.5% to 9.5%. The CDR3 loop spans 16 amino acids. Looked up from germline, CDR1 is SGHAT and CDR2 is FQNNGV. The V gene lost 5 bases and the J gene lost 3 bases, with 18 bases spanning the gap.

V usage is TRBV11-2 and J usage is TRBJ2-3, with D possibly matching TRBD1 (7 bases). The receptor was isolated from a human donor who donated a stem cell graft to a child with acute lymphoblastic leukemia. The sample consisted of PBMCs from the stem cell graft donor, taken from the stem cell graft. CDR3 residues: CASSPQGGGGTDTQYF. The CDR3 nucleotides read TGTGCCAGCAGCCCTCAAGGAGGGGGCGGAACAGATACGCAGTATTTT.